The rows below give T cell receptor beta chains drawn from one sample of a study of PD-1 blockade in classical Hodgkin lymphoma. Here immunoSEQ multiplex PCR was the method, and the copy in TCRdb shows in-frame clones only, minus some. In the table there are approximately 58,000 clones, 91% of which are singletons. The sequencing used peripheral blood mononuclear cells (PBMCs), collected before the second cycle of nivolumab. Receptor source: a human donor with classical Hodgkin lymphoma. CDR3s include the opening cysteine and the closing phenylalanine or tryptophan. The D gene is left open where the match is weak. Clone size is not always given. Where it is, it says once, few, many or a class for expanded clones.

clone size: -
V gene: TRBV29-1
D gene: -
J gene: TRBJ1-2
CDR3 DNA: TGCAGCGTCGACCATGTCTATGGCTACACCTTC
CDR3 protein: CSVDHVYGYTF

clone size: -
V gene: TRBV6-6
D gene: -
J gene: TRBJ1-5
CDR3 DNA: TGTGCCAGCAGTCCCAATCAGCCCCAGCATTTT
CDR3 protein: CASSPNQPQHF

clone size: -
V gene: TRBV18
D gene: -
J gene: TRBJ2-7
CDR3 DNA: TGTGCCAGCTCCGCCTCAGGGGTCCACGAGCAGTACTTC
CDR3 protein: CASSASGVHEQYF

clone size: -
V gene: TRBV11-2
D gene: -
J gene: TRBJ2-1
CDR3 DNA: TGTGCCAGCAGCCCGGGTGACAATGAGCAGTTCTTC
CDR3 protein: CASSPGDNEQFF

clone size: -
V gene: TRBV10-2
D gene: TRBD1
J gene: TRBJ2-7
CDR3 DNA: TGCGCCAGCAGAAGAGAGGACAGGGGCAGCGAGCAGTACTTC
CDR3 protein: CASRREDRGSEQYF

clone size: -
V gene: TRBV27
D gene: TRBD1
J gene: TRBJ1-1
CDR3 DNA: TGTGCCAGCAGTTTAGGGACAGGGAACACTGAAGCTTTCTTT
CDR3 protein: CASSLGTGNTEAFF

clone size: -
V gene: TRBV19
D gene: TRBD1
J gene: TRBJ2-7
CDR3 DNA: TGTGCCAGTAGTTTTGGGACAGGGAGGTCCTACGAGCAGTACTTC
CDR3 protein: CASSFGTGRSYEQYF

clone size: -
V gene: TRBV19
D gene: TRBD1
J gene: TRBJ1-5
CDR3 DNA: TGTGCCAGTAGTATTGGACAGGTAGAGGATCAGCCCCAGCATTTT
CDR3 protein: CASSIGQVEDQPQHF

clone size: -
V gene: TRBV27
D gene: -
J gene: TRBJ2-1
CDR3 DNA: TGTGCCAGCAGTTCCCATCGGGGGACAGCGAACTACAATGAGCAGTTCTTC
CDR3 protein: CASSSHRGTANYNEQFF

clone size: -
V gene: TRBV7-6
D gene: TRBD2
J gene: TRBJ2-3
CDR3 DNA: TGTGCCAGCAGCTCCCGGGGGGCGGGAGGCTCAGATACGCAGTATTTT
CDR3 protein: CASSSRGAGGSDTQYF

clone size: -
V gene: TRBV27
D gene: -
J gene: TRBJ1-1
CDR3 DNA: TGTGCCAGCAGTTTGAATTACGGGACGGGGACTGAAGCTTTCTTT
CDR3 protein: CASSLNYGTGTEAFF

clone size: -
V gene: TRBV11-3
D gene: -
J gene: TRBJ2-7
CDR3 DNA: TGTGCCAGCAGCTTAGGGAGGGACAGCGAGCAGTACTTC
CDR3 protein: CASSLGRDSEQYF

clone size: -
V gene: TRBV5-1
D gene: TRBD2
J gene: TRBJ2-4
CDR3 DNA: TGCGCCAGCACTAGCGGGAGGGCCTGGGACATTCAGTACTTC
CDR3 protein: CASTSGRAWDIQYF

clone size: -
V gene: TRBV4-1
D gene: -
J gene: TRBJ2-2
CDR3 DNA: TGCGCCAGCAGCCAGACCGGGACACCTAACACCGGGGAGCTGTTTTTT
CDR3 protein: CASSQTGTPNTGELFF

clone size: once
V gene: TRBV5-1
D gene: -
J gene: TRBJ2-7
CDR3 DNA: TGCGCCAGCAGCTCCGGGACACCCCTCTCCTACGAGCAGTACTTC
CDR3 protein: CASSSGTPLSYEQYF

clone size: -
V gene: TRBV5-6
D gene: -
J gene: TRBJ2-1
CDR3 DNA: TGTGCCAGCAGCCCACGGATTAACTCTTACAATGAGCAGTTCTTC
CDR3 protein: CASSPRINSYNEQFF

clone size: -
V gene: TRBV7-8
D gene: -
J gene: TRBJ2-1
CDR3 DNA: TGTGCCAGCAGCTTAGATTACGGGACCTACAATGAGCAGTTCTTC
CDR3 protein: CASSLDYGTYNEQFF

clone size: -
V gene: TRBV10-3
D gene: -
J gene: TRBJ2-2
CDR3 DNA: TGTGCCATCCGGGACTGGGACGCCGGGGAGCTGTTTTTT
CDR3 protein: CAIRDWDAGELFF

clone size: -
V gene: TRBV29-1
D gene: -
J gene: TRBJ2-7
CDR3 DNA: TGCAGCGCCGCACTCCAGGACGAGCAGTACTTC
CDR3 protein: CSAALQDEQYF

clone size: once
V gene: TRBV6-1
D gene: -
J gene: TRBJ1-5
CDR3 DNA: TGTGCCAGCAGTGAATCTCAGGGGATCGTTTTAGCCCCGGATCATACACTTCGGCCCCAGCATTTT
CDR3 protein: CASSESQGIVLAPDHTLRPQHF

clone size: -
V gene: TRBV5-4
D gene: TRBD2
J gene: TRBJ2-5
CDR3 DNA: TGTGCCAGCAGCTTGGTTGGGCTTGAGCGGGAGATCTCCGGGCAGTACTTC
CDR3 protein: CASSLVGLEREISGQYF

clone size: -
V gene: TRBV5-4
D gene: -
J gene: TRBJ1-1
CDR3 DNA: TGTGCCAGCAGCTTGTGGACGAACACTGAAGCTTTCTTT
CDR3 protein: CASSLWTNTEAFF

clone size: -
V gene: TRBV7-9
D gene: -
J gene: TRBJ2-7
CDR3 DNA: TGTGCCAGCACCCATGGAAGCACGGGAGTCTCCTACGAGCAGTACTTC
CDR3 protein: CASTHGSTGVSYEQYF

clone size: -
V gene: TRBV28
D gene: TRBD2
J gene: TRBJ2-1
CDR3 DNA: TGTGCCAGCAGTTTATCAGCCGGGACTAGCGGGATGAATGAGCAGTTCTTC
CDR3 protein: CASSLSAGTSGMNEQFF

clone size: -
V gene: TRBV7-7
D gene: -
J gene: TRBJ2-2
CDR3 DNA: TGTGCCAGCAGTATATTAGAATTTTCCGGGGAGCTGTTTTTT
CDR3 protein: CASSILEFSGELFF

clone size: -
V gene: TRBV5-1
D gene: TRBD2
J gene: TRBJ2-1
CDR3 DNA: TGCGCCAGCAGCCTCCGCGTGGCGGGAGGGGGGAATGAGCAGTTCTTC
CDR3 protein: CASSLRVAGGGNEQFF

clone size: -
V gene: TRBV9
D gene: -
J gene: TRBJ2-5
CDR3 DNA: TGTGCCAGCAGCGTACGGGTGAGGGAGACCCAGTACTTC
CDR3 protein: CASSVRVRETQYF

clone size: -
V gene: TRBV27
D gene: -
J gene: TRBJ1-5
CDR3 DNA: TGTGCCAGCAGTTCCTTACAGGTGGACCTAGGACAGCCCCAGCATTTT
CDR3 protein: CASSSLQVDLGQPQHF

clone size: -
V gene: TRBV29-1
D gene: TRBD1
J gene: TRBJ1-1
CDR3 DNA: TGCAGCGTCCCGGGGGACAGGATGGCGAACACTGAAGCTTTCTTT
CDR3 protein: CSVPGDRMANTEAFF